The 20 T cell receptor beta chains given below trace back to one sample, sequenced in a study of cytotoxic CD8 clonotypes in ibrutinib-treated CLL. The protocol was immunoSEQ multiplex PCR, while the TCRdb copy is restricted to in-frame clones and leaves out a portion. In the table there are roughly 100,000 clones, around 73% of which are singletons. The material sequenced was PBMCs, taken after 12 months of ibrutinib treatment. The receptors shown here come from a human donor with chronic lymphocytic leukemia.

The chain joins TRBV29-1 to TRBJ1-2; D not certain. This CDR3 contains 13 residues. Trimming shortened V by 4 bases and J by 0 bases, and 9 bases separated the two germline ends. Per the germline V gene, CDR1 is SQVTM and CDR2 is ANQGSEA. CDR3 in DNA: TGCAGCGTTGTGGGCAGAACTAACTATGGCTACACCTTC. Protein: CSVVGRTNYGYTF.

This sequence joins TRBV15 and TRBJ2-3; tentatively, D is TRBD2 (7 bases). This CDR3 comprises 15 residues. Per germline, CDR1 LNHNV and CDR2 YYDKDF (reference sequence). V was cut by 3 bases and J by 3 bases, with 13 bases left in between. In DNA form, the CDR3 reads TGTGCCACCAGCAGTTCAAGGGGGGGGACAGATACGCAGTATTTT. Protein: CATSSSRGGTDTQYF. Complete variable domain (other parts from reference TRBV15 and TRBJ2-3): DAMVIQNPRYQVTQFGKPVTLSCSQTLNHNVMYWYQQKSSQAPKLLFHYYDKDFNNEADTPDNFQSRRPNTSFCFLDIRSPGLGDTAMYLCATSSSRGGTDTQYFGPGTRLTVL.

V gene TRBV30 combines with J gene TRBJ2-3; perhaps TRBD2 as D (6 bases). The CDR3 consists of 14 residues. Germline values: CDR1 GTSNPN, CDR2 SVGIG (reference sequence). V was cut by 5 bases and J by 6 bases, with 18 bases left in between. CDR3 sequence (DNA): TGTGCCTGGGCAGGCGGGGTGGACGGGGATACGCAGTATTTT. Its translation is CAWAGGVDGDTQYF. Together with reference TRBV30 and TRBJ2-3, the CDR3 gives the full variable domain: SQTIHQWPATLVQPVGSPLSLECTVEGTSNPNLYWYRQAAGRGLQLLFYSVGIGQISSEVPQNLSASRPQDRQFILSSKKLLLSDSGFYLCAWAGGVDGDTQYFGPGTRLTVL.

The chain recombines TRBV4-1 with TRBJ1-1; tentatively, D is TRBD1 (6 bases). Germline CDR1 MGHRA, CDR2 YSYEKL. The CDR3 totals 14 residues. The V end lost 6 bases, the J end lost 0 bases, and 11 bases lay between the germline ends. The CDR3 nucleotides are TGCGCCAGCAGGGAGGAGGGGGTGAACACTGAAGCTTTCTTT. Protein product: CASREEGVNTEAFF.

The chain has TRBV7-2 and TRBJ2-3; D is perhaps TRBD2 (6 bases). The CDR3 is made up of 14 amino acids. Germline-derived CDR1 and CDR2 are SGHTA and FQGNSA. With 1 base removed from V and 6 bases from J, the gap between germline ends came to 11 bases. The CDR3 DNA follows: TGTGCCAGCAGCTTAGGCGGGATCGGGGATACGCAGTATTTT. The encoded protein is CASSLGGIGDTQYF. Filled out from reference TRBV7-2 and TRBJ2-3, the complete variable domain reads GAGVSQSPSNKVTEKGKDVELRCDPISGHTALYWYRQSLGQGLEFLIYFQGNSAPDKSGLPSDRFSAERTGGSVSTLTIQRTQQEDSAVYLCASSLGGIGDTQYFGPGTRLTVL.

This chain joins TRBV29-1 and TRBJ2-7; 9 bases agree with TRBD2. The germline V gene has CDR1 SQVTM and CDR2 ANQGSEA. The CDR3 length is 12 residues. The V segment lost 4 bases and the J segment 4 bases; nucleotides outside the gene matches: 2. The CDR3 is CSVGLAGYEQYF. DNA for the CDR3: TGCAGCGTTGGCCTAGCGGGGTACGAGCAGTACTTC.

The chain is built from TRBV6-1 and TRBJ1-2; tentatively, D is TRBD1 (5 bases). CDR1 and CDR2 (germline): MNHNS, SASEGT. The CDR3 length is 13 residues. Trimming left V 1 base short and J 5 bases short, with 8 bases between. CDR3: CASSEGQFYGYTF. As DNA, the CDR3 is TGTGCCAGCAGTGAAGGACAGTTTTATGGCTACACCTTC.

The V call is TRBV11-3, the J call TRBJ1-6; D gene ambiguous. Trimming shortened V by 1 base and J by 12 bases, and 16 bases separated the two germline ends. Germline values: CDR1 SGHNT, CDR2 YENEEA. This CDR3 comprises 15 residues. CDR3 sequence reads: CASSLALRPPVPLHF. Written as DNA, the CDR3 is TGTGCCAGCAGCTTAGCTCTTAGACCCCCGGTACCCCTCCACTTT.

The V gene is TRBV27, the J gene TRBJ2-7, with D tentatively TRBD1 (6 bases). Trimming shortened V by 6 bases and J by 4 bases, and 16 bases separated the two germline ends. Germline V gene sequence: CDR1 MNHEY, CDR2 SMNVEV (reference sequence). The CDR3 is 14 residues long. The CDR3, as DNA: TGTGCCAGCAGCCGCTTGGGACAAACTTACGAGCAGTACTTC. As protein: CASSRLGQTYEQYF.

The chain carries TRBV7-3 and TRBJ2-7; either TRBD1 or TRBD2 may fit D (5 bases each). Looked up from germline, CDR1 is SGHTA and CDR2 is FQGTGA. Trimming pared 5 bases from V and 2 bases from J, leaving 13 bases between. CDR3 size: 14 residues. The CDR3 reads CASSPTGTAYEQYF. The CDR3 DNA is TGTGCCAGCAGCCCAACGGGGACGGCCTACGAGCAGTACTTC.

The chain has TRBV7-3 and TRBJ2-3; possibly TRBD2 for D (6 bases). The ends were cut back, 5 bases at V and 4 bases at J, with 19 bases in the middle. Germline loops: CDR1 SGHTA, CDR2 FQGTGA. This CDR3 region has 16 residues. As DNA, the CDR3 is TGTGCCAGCAGCCCCGTGACTAGTTTAGCGGCAGATACGCAGTATTTT. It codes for CASSPVTSLAADTQYF.

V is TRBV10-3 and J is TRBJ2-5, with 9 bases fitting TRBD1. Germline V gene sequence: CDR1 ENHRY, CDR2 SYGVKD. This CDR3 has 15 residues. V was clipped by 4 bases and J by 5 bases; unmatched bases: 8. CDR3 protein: CAISVTGGLGETQYF. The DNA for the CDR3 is TGTGCCATCAGTGTAACAGGGGGCTTAGGGGAGACCCAGTACTTC.

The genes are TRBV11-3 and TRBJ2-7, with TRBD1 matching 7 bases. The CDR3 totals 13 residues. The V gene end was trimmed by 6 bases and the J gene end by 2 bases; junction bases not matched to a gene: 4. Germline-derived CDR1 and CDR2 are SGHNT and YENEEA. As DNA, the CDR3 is TGTGCCAGCAGACGACAGGGCACCTACGAGCAGTACTTC. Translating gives CASRRQGTYEQYF.

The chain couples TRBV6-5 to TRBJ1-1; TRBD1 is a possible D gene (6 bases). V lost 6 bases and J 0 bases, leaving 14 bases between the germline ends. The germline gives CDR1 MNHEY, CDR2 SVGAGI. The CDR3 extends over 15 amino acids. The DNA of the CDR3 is TGTGCCAGCAGGAGGACAGAAGACATGAACACTGAAGCTTTCTTT. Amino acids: CASRRTEDMNTEAFF.

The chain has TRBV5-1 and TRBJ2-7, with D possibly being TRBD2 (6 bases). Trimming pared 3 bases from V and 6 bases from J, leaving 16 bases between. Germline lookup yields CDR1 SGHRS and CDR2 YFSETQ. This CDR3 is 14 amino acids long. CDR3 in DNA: TGCGCCAGCAGCTCTGGATCAGCCGGGGGCGAGCAGTACTTC. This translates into CASSSGSAGGEQYF. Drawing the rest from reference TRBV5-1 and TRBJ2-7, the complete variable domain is KAGVTQTPRYLIKTRGQQVTLSCSPISGHRSVSWYQQTPGQGLQFLFEYFSETQRNKGNFPGRFSGRQFSNSRSEMNVSTLELGDSALYLCASSSGSAGGEQYFGPGTRLTVT.

CDR3 DNA sequence: TGCGCCAGCAGCTTCGGACTAGCGGGGGTTCAAGAGACCCAGTACTTC. This gives the protein CASSFGLAGVQETQYF. This rearrangement joins TRBV5-1 to TRBJ2-5; 13 bases map to TRBD2. There are 16 residues in the CDR3. Germline V gene lookup returns CDR1 SGHRS and CDR2 YFSETQ. V was pared by 2 bases and J by 2 bases, with 3 bases of the junction left unmatched.

DNA of the CDR3: TGTGCCAGTAGGCTGGGAGGGGCCAACGTCCTGACTTTC. It encodes CASRLGGANVLTF. The J gene is TRBJ2-6, the V gene TRBV19; unclear D gene. Germline CDR1 and CDR2: LNHDA and SQIVND (reference sequence). With 6 bases removed from V and 4 bases from J, the gap between germline ends came to 7 bases. CDR3 size: 13 residues.

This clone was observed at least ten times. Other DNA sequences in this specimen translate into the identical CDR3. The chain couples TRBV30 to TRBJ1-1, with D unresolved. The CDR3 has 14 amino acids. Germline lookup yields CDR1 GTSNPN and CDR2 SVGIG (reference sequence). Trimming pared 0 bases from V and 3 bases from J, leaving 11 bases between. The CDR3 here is CAWSVPPRDTEAFF. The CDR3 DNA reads TGTGCCTGGAGTGTTCCTCCAAGGGACACTGAAGCTTTCTTT.

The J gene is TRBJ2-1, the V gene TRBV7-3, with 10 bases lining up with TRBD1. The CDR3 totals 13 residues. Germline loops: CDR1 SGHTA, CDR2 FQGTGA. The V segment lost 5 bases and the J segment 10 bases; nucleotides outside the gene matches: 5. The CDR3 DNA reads TGTGCCAGCAGCATTGGGACAGGGGTAGAGCAGTTCTTC. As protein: CASSIGTGVEQFF.

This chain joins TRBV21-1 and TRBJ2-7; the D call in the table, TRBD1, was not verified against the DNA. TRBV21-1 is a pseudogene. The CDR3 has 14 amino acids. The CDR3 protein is CASSKADRTYEQYF. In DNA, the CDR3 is TGTGCCAGCAGCAAAGCGGACAGAACCTACGAGCAGTACTTC.